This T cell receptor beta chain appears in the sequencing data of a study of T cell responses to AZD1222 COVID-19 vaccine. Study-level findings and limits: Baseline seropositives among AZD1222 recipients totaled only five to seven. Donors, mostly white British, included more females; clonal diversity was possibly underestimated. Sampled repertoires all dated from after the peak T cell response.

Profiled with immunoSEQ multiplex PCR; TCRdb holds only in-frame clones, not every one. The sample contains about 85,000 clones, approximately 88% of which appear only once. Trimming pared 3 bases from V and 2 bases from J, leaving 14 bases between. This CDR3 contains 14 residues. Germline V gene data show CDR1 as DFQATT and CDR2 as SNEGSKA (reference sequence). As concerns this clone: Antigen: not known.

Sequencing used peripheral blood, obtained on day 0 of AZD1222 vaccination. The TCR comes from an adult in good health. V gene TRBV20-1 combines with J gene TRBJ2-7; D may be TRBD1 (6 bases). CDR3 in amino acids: CSASPSGATYEQYF. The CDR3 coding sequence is TGCAGTGCTAGTCCGTCAGGGGCCACCTACGAGCAGTACTTC.